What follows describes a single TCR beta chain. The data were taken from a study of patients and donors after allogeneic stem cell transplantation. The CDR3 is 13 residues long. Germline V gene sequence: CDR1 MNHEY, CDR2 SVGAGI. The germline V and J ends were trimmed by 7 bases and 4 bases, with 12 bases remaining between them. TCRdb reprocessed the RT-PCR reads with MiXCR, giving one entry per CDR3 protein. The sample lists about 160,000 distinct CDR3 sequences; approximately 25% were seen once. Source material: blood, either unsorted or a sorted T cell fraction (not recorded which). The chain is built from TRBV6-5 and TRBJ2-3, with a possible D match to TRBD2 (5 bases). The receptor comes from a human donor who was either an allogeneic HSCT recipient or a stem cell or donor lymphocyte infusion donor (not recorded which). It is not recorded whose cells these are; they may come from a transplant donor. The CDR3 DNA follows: TGTGCCAGCAACCCGGGAAGCCCAGATACGCAGTATTTT. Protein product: CASNPGSPDTQYF.